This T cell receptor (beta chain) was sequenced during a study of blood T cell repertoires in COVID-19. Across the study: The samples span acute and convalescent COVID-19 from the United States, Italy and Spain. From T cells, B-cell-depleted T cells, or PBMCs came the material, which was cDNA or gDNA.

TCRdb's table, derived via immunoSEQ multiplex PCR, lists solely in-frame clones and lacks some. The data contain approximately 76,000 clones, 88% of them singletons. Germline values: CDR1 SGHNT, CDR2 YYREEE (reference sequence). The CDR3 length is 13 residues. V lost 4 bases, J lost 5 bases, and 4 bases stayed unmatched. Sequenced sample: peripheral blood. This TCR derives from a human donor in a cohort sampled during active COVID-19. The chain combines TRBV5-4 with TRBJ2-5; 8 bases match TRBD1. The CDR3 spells CASSVTGAETQYF. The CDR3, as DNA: TGTGCCAGCAGCGTGACAGGGGCGGAGACCCAGTACTTC.